These T cell receptor beta chains were read from a single sample in a study of shared clonotypes between healthy human individuals. Method: immunoSEQ multiplex PCR; TCRdb's copy keeps in-frame clones and lacks some. The sample includes a few million clones, less than 95% of them seen just once. Sequencing was performed on naive CD4+ T cells from PBMCs. Every receptor here comes from a man aged 18 to 29 in good health. Some clones in this sample may be carry-over from other donors' samples. CDR3s include the opening cysteine and the closing phenylalanine or tryptophan. Fields, in order: V gene, D gene, clone size, J gene, CDR3 DNA, CDR3 protein. A D gene is named only where the DNA matches it firmly. The size field is filled for only some rows; it gives once, few, many or a size class.

V: TRBV5-1; D: -; size: -; J: TRBJ2-7; DNA: TGCGCCAGCAGCTTACAAGGACGAGTCCAAGATTACGAGCAGTACTTC; CDR3: CASSLQGRVQDYEQYF
V: TRBV6-1; D: TRBD1; size: -; J: TRBJ1-3; DNA: TGTGCCAGCAGAGGATCGACAGGGTGGGTTGACACCATATATTTT; CDR3: CASRGSTGWVDTIYF
V: TRBV6-5; D: -; size: -; J: TRBJ2-5; DNA: TGTGCCAGCACAAAAGGCAGCCAAGAGACCCAGTACTTC; CDR3: CASTKGSQETQYF
V: TRBV7-2; D: -; size: -; J: TRBJ1-5; DNA: TGTGCCAGCAGCTTAGTTTTGGATCAGCCCCAGCATTTT; CDR3: CASSLVLDQPQHF
V: TRBV7-2; D: -; size: -; J: TRBJ2-3; DNA: TGTGCCAGCAGTTACCAAGCAGATAGCACAGATACGCAGTATTTT; CDR3: CASSYQADSTDTQYF
V: TRBV7-6; D: -; size: -; J: TRBJ2-7; DNA: TGTGCCAGCAGCTTCGGGGGGCGCGGATACGAGCAGTACTTC; CDR3: CASSFGGRGYEQYF
V: TRBV4-1; D: TRBD1; size: -; J: TRBJ1-2; DNA: TGCGCCAGCAGCCAGGACCGGACAGGGGGAAACTATGGCTACACCTTC; CDR3: CASSQDRTGGNYGYTF
V: TRBV5-1; D: TRBD1; size: -; J: TRBJ2-3; DNA: TGCGCCAGCAGCATAGGGACAGGGGGCCCAGATACGCAGTATTTT; CDR3: CASSIGTGGPDTQYF
V: TRBV5-1; D: -; size: -; J: TRBJ1-3; DNA: TGCGCCAGCAGCACGACTTCTGGAAACACCATATATTTT; CDR3: CASSTTSGNTIYF
V: TRBV28; D: -; size: -; J: TRBJ2-6; DNA: TGTGCCAGCAGTTTAGCAGGGTCCGGGGCCAACGTCCTGACTTTC; CDR3: CASSLAGSGANVLTF
V: TRBV5-1; D: TRBD2; size: -; J: TRBJ2-1; DNA: TGCGCCAGCAGCTTGTCCCCTGGCGGGAGCCACAATGAGCAGTTCTTC; CDR3: CASSLSPGGSHNEQFF
V: TRBV5-1; D: -; size: -; J: TRBJ2-3; DNA: TGCGCCAGCAGCTTGGCAGGGGAAGGAGGCACAGATACGCAGTATTTT; CDR3: CASSLAGEGGTDTQYF
V: TRBV18; D: -; size: -; J: TRBJ2-1; DNA: TGTGCCAGCTCATTAGGGGTCAATGAGCAGTTCTTC; CDR3: CASSLGVNEQFF
V: TRBV28; D: -; size: once; J: TRBJ2-2; DNA: TGTGCCAGCATTAACCCAACTCTCACCGGGGAGCTGTTTTTT; CDR3: CASINPTLTGELFF
V: TRBV5-1; D: -; size: -; J: TRBJ1-4; DNA: TGCGCCAGCAGCCGGGACCGCGGGCATGAAAAACTGTTTTTT; CDR3: CASSRDRGHEKLFF
V: TRBV28; D: TRBD1; size: -; J: TRBJ2-5; DNA: TGTGCCAGCAGCCAAGGACAGGGACAAGAGACCCAGTACTTC; CDR3: CASSQGQGQETQYF
V: TRBV7-9; D: -; size: -; J: TRBJ2-5; DNA: TGTGCCAGCAGCTTAGTTCTGTCTCAAGAGACCCAGTACTTC; CDR3: CASSLVLSQETQYF
V: TRBV5-1; D: -; size: -; J: TRBJ1-2; DNA: TGCGCCAGCAGGGGGTATGGCTACACCTTC; CDR3: CASRGYGYTF
V: TRBV18; D: -; size: -; J: TRBJ1-2; DNA: TGTGCCAGCTCCCCAGGAGAAGGCTACACCTTC; CDR3: CASSPGEGYTF